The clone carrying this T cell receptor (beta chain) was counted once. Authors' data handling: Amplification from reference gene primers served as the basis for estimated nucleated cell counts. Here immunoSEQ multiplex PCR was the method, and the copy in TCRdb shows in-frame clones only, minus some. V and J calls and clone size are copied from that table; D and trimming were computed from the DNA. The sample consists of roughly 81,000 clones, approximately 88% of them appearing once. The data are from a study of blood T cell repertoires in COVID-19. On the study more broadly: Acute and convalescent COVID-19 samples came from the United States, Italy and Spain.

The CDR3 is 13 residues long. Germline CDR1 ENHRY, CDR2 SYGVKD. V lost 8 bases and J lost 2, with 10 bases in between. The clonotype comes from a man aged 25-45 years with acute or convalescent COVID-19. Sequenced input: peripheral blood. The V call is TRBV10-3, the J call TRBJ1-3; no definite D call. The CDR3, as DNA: TGTGCCATCTCAGGTATCGCTGGAAACACCATATATTTT. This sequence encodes CAISGIAGNTIYF.